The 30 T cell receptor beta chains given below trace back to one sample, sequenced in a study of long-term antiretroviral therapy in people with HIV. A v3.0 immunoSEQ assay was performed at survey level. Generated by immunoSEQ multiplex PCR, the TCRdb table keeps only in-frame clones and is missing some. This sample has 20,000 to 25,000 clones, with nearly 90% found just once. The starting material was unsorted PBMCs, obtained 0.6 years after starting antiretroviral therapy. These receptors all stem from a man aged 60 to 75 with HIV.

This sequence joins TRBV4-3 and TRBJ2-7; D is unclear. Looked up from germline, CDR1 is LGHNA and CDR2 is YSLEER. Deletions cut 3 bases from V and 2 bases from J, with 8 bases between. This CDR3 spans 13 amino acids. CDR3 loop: CASSQEDTYEQYF. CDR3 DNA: TGCGCCAGCAGCCAGGAAGACACCTACGAGCAGTACTTC.

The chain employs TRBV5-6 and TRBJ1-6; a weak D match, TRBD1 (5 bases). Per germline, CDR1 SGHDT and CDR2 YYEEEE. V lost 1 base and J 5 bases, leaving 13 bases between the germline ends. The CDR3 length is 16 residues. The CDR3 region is CASSLLGVEHNSPLHF. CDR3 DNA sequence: TGTGCCAGCAGCTTGTTGGGGGTTGAGCATAATTCACCCCTCCACTTT.

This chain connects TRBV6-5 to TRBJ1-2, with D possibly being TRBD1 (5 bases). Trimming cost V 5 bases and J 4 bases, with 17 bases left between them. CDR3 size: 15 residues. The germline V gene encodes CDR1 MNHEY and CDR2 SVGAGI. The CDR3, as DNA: TGTGCCAGCAGTCACAAACCTGGGGGGGGCTATGGCTACACCTTC. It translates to CASSHKPGGGYGYTF.

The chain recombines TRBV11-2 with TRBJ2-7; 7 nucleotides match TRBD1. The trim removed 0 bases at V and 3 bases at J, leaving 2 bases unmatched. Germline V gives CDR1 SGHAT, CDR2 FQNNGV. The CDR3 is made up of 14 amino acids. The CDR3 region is CASSLEPGGYEQYF. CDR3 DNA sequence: TGTGCCAGCAGCTTAGAACCAGGGGGCTACGAGCAGTACTTC.

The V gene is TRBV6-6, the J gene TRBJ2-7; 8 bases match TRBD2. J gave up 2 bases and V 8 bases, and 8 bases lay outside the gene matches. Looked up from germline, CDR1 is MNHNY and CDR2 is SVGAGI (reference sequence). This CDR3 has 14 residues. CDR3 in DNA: TGTGCCAGCGGCAACGCGGGGGGTCCCTACGAGCAGTACTTC. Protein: CASGNAGGPYEQYF.

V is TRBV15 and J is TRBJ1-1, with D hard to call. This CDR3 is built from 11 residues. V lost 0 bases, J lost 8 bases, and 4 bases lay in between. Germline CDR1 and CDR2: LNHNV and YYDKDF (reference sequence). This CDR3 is CATSRDREAFF. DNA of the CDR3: TGTGCCACCAGCAGAGATAGAGAAGCTTTCTTT.

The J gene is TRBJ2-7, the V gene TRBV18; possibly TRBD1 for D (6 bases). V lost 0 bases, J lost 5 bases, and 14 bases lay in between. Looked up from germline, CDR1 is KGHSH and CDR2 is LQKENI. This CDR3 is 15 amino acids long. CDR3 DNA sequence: TGTGCCAGCTCACCACCGAATCGACAGGACCACGAGCAGTACTTC. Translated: CASSPPNRQDHEQYF. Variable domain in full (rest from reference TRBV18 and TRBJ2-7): NAGVMQNPRHLVRRRGQEARLRCSPMKGHSHVYWYRQLPEEGLKFMVYLQKENIIDESGMPKERFSAEFPKEGPSILRIQQVVRGDSAAYFCASSPPNRQDHEQYFGPGTRLTVT.

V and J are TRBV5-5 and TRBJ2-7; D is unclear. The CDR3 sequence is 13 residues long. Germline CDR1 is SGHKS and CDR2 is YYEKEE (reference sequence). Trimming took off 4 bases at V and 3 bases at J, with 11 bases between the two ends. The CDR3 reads CASSQSAGYEQYF. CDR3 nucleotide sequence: TGTGCCAGCAGCCAAAGCGCTGGCTACGAGCAGTACTTC.

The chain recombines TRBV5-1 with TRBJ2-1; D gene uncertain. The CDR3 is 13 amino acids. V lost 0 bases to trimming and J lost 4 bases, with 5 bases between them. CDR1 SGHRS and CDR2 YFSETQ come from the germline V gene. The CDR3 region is CASSLASYNEQFF. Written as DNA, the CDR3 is TGCGCCAGCAGCTTGGCGAGTTACAATGAGCAGTTCTTC. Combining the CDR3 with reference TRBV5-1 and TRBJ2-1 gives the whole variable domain KAGVTQTPRYLIKTRGQQVTLSCSPISGHRSVSWYQQTPGQGLQFLFEYFSETQRNKGNFPGRFSGRQFSNSRSEMNVSTLELGDSALYLCASSLASYNEQFFGPGTRLTVL.

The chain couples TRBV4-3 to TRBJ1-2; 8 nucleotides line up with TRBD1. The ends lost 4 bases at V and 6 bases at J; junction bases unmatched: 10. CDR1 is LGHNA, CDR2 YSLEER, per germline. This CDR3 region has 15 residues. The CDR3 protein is CASSLKADREDGYTF. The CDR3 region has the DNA TGCGCCAGCAGCCTAAAGGCGGACAGGGAAGATGGCTACACCTTC.

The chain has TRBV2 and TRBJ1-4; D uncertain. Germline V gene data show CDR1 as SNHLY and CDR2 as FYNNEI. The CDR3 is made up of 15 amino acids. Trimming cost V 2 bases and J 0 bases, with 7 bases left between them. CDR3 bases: TGTGCCAGCAGTGAAACGCCAGCAACTAATGAAAAACTGTTTTTT. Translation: CASSETPATNEKLFF.

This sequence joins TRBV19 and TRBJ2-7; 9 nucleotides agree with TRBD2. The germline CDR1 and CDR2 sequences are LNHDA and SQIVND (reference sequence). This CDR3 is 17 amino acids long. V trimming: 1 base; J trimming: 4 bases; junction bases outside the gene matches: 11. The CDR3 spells CASSIGAGLAVEYEQYF. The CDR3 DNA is TGTGCCAGTAGTATAGGAGCGGGACTAGCTGTAGAATACGAGCAGTACTTC.

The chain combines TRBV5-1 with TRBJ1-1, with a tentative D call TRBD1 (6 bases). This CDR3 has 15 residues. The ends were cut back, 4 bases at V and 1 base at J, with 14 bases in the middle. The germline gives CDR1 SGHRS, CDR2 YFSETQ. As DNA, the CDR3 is TGCGCCAGCAGCGCGTCGGGACACCCGAACACTGAAGCTTTCTTT. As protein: CASSASGHPNTEAFF.

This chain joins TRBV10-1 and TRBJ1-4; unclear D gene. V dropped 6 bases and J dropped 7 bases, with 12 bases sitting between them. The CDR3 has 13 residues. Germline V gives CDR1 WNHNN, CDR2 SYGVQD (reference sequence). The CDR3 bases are TGCGCCAGCAGCCGGGTTTTGGGTGAAAAACTGTTTTTT. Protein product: CASSRVLGEKLFF.

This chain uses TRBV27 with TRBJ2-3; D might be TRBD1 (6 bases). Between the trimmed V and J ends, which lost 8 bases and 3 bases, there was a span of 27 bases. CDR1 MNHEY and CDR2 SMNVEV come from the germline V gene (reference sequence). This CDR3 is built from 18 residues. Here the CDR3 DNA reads TGTGCCAGCGGCTTTTTTGCGCAGGGGCACCTGGGAACAGATACGCAGTATTTT. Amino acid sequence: CASGFFAQGHLGTDTQYF.

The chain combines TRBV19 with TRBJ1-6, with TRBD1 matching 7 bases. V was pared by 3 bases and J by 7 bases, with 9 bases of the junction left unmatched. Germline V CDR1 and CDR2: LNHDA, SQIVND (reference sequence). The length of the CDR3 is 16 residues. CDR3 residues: CASSIEQGPGNSPLHF. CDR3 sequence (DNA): TGTGCCAGTAGTATTGAACAGGGGCCGGGGAATTCACCCCTCCACTTT. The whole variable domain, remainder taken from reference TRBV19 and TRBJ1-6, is DGGITQSPKYLFRKEGQNVTLSCEQNLNHDAMYWYRQDPGQGLRLIYYSQIVNDFQKGDIAEGYSVSREKKESFPLTVTSAQKNPTAFYLCASSIEQGPGNSPLHFGNGTRLTVT.

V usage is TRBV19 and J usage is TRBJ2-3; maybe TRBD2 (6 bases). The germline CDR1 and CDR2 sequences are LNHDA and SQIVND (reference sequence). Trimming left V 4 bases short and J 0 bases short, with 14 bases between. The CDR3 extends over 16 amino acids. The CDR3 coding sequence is TGTGCCAGTAGTAAGCTAGGAGGGGTTAGCACAGATACGCAGTATTTT. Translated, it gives CASSKLGGVSTDTQYF.

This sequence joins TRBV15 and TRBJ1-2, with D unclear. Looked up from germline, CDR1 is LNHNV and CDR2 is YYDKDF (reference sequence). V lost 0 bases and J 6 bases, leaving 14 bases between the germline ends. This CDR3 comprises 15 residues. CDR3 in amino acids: CATSRESRPWDGYTF. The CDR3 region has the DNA TGTGCCACCAGCAGAGAGAGCCGCCCTTGGGATGGCTACACCTTC.

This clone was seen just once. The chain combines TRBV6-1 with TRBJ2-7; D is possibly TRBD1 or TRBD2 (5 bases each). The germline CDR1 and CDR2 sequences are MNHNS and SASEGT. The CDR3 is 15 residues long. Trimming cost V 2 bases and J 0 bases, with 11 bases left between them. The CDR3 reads CASSELGVDSYEQYF. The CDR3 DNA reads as TGTGCCAGCAGTGAACTGGGGGTCGACTCCTACGAGCAGTACTTC.

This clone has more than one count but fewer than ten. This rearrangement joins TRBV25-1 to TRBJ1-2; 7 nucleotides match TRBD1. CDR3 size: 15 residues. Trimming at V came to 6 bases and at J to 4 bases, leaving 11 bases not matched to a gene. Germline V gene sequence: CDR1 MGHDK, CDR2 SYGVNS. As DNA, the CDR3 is TGTGCCAGCAGCCGAACAGGGGATGTGGGCTATGGCTACACCTTC. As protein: CASSRTGDVGYGYTF.

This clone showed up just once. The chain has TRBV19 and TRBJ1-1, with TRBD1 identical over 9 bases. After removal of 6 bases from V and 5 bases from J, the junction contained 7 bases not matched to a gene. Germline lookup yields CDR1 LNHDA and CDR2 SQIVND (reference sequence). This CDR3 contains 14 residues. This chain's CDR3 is CASRLTGGKTEAFF. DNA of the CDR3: TGTGCCAGTAGGCTGACAGGGGGAAAAACTGAAGCTTTCTTT.

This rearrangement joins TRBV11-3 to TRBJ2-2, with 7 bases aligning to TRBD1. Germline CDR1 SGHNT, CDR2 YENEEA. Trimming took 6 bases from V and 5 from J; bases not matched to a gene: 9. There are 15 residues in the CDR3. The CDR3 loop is CASRRGPGLTGELFF. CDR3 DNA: TGTGCCAGCAGAAGGGGGCCGGGTCTGACCGGGGAGCTGTTTTTT.

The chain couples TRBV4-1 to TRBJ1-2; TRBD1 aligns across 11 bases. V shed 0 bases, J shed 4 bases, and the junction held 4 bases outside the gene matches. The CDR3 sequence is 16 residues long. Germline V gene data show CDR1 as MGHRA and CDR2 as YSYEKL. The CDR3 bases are TGCGCCAGCAGCCAAGACGGACAGGGGGCAGTCTATGGCTACACCTTC. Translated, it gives CASSQDGQGAVYGYTF.

The CDR3 loop is CASSPGQGDIQPQHF. The CDR3 DNA sequence: TGTGCCAGCTCACCGGGACAGGGGGACATTCAGCCCCAGCATTTT. The V gene is TRBV18, the J gene TRBJ1-5; 11 bases align to TRBD1. The ends lost 3 bases at V and 6 bases at J; junction bases unmatched: 4. The germline gives CDR1 KGHSH, CDR2 LQKENI. The CDR3 length is 15 residues.

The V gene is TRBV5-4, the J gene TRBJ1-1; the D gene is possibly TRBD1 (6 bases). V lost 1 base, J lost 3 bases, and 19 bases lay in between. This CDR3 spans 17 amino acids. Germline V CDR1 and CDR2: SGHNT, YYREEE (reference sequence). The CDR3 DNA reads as TGTGCCAGCAGCTTGCGGGGGGGCGCGGGAAAGGACACTGAAGCTTTCTTT. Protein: CASSLRGGAGKDTEAFF.

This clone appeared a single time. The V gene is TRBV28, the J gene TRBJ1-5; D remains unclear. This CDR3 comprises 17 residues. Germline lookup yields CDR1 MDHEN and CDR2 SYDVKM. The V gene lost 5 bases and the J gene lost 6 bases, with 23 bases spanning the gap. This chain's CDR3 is CASSPPPGRMTGQPQHF. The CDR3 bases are TGTGCCAGCAGTCCCCCCCCAGGCAGGATGACGGGTCAGCCCCAGCATTTT. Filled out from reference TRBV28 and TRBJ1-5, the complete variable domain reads DVKVTQSSRYLVKRTGEKVFLECVQDMDHENMFWYRQDPGLGLRLIYFSYDVKMKEKGDIPEGYSVSREKKERFSLILESASTNQTSMYLCASSPPPGRMTGQPQHFGDGTRLSIL.

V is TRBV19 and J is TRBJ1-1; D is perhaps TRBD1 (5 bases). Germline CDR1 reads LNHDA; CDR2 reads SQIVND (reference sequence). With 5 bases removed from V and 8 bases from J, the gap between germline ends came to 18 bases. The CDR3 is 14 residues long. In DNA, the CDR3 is TGTGCCAGTAGTGTCCTCTGGGGCAGGGTAGAAGCTTTCTTT. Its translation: CASSVLWGRVEAFF.

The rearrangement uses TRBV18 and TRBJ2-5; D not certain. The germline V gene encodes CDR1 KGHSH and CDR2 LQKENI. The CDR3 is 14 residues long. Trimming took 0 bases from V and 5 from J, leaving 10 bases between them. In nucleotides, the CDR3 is TGTGCCAGCTCACCACCGCCACCCTTGGAGACCCAGTACTTC. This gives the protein CASSPPPPLETQYF.

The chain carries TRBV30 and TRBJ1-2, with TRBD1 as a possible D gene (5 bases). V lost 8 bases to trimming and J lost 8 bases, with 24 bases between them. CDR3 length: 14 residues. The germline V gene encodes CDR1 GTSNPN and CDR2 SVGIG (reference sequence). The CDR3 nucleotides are TGTGCCCGGGGCCAAGGCGGGGGAGGTGGGGGCTACACCTTC. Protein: CARGQGGGGGGYTF.

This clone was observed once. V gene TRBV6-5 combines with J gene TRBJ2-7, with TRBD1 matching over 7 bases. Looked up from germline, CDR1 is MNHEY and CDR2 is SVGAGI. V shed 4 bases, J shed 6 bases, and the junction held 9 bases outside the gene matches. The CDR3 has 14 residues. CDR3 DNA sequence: TGTGCCAGCAGTTTCACAGGGGCTTTCGGCGAGCAGTACTTC. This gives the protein CASSFTGAFGEQYF.